This TCR beta chain was profiled in a study of CD8+ T cells in alopecia areata. Regarding the study as a whole: Clonality exceeded that of normal scalp in lesional scalp, most notably in alopecia totalis/universalis.

Treatment defined: oral pan-JAK inhibitor, 5-10 mg twice daily. Extracted from the samples, RNA was reverse transcribed into cDNA to serve as the sequencing template. Here immunoSEQ multiplex PCR was the method, and the copy in TCRdb shows in-frame clones only, minus some. The repertoire holds 150,000 to 200,000 clones, roughly 63% seen once, with under 20% in the top ten. A remark on this clone: The antigen remains unidentified.

The specimen was CD4+ T cells sorted from blood, collected at approximately week 60, from a patient treated with tofacitinib. The clonotype comes from a human donor with alopecia areata.

CDR3 nucleotide sequence: TGCGCCAGCAGCTACGACAGGCCTGGGGCCAACGTCCTGACTTTC. Residues: CASSYDRPGANVLTF. The chain recombines TRBV5-1 with TRBJ2-6, with a tentative D call TRBD1 (6 bases). V was trimmed by 3 bases and J by 2 bases, leaving 9 bases between them. The CDR3 loop spans 15 amino acids. Looked up from germline, CDR1 is SGHRS and CDR2 is YFSETQ.